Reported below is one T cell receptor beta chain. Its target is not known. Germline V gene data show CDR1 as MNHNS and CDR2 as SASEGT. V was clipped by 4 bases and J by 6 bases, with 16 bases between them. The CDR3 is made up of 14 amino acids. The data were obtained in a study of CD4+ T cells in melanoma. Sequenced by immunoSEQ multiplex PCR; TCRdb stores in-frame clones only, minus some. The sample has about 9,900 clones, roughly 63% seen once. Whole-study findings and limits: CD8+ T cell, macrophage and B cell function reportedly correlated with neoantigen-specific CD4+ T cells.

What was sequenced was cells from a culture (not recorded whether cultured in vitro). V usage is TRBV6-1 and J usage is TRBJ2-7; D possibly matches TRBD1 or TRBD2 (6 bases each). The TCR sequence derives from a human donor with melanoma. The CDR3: CASSAGGQRFEQYF. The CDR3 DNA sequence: TGTGCCAGCAGTGCTGGGGGGCAGCGATTCGAGCAGTACTTC.